What follows describes a single T cell receptor beta chain. Its target is not known. The CDR3 runs 12 residues. Trimming removed 1 base from V and 6 bases from J, with 5 bases in between. Libraries of TCR beta came from quantitative 5'-RACE with molecular barcodes. TCRdb re-called the 5' RACE reads with MiXCR, one entry per CDR3 protein. This repertoire shows about 220,000 distinct CDR3 sequences, under 30% found once; its top ten account for 5% to 8%. This specimen comes from a study of CD8 T cells in ankylosing spondylitis. General study points: Within matched ankylosing spondylitis synovial fluid, disease-linked clones were reportedly significantly enriched.

The sample taken for sequencing was blood, either unsorted or a sorted T cell fraction (not recorded which). The clonotype originates from a male donor with ankylosing spondylitis or in good health (not recorded which). The V gene is TRBV12-3 or TRBV12-4, the J gene TRBJ2-3; D is uncertain. The CDR3 region is CASSLEYDTQYF. The CDR3 region has the DNA TGTGCCAGCAGTTTAGAGTACGATACGCAGTATTTT.